A single sample gave rise to the 4 T cell receptor beta chains below, sequenced in a study of Graves' ophthalmopathy and Graves' hyperthyroidism. RNA transcripts were the template, and TCR beta CDR3 regions were amplified from them. A first-round RT-PCR used HTBI primers, followed by a second-round multiplex PCR. TCRdb re-called the multiplex PCR reads through MiXCR, storing one row per CDR3 protein. The table lists 150,000 to 200,000 distinct CDR3 sequences, 35% to 50% of them singletons, with 8% to 9% in the top ten. Sequences were obtained from peripheral blood. Every receptor here comes from a man aged 25-45 years with Graves' ophthalmopathy.

The rearrangement uses TRBV29-1 and TRBJ2-7; perhaps D is TRBD1 or TRBD2 (5 bases each). Germline V CDR1 and CDR2: SQVTM, ANQGSEA. This CDR3 region has 16 residues. Trimming took off 0 bases at V and 2 bases at J, with 17 bases between the two ends. This CDR3 reads CSVEDGLRDGPYEQYF. The CDR3 DNA follows: TGCAGCGTTGAAGATGGGTTAAGGGACGGCCCCTACGAGCAGTACTTC.

This clonotype appeared a few times. The CDR3, as DNA: TGTGCCAGCAGTAGCGGGTACCAAGAGACCCAGTACTTC. It is translated as CASSSGYQETQYF. The rearrangement joins TRBV28 to TRBJ2-5, with D maybe TRBD2 (6 bases). This CDR3 has 13 amino acids. The V and J ends lost 5 bases and 0 bases respectively, with 7 bases between them. Germline-derived CDR1 and CDR2 are MDHEN and SYDVKM.

The rearrangement links TRBV6-1 to TRBJ2-7; no clear D. The CDR3 covers 13 residues. Trimming pared 7 bases from V and 3 bases from J, leaving 13 bases between. Germline CDR1 reads MNHNS; CDR2 reads SASEGT. CDR3 amino acids: CASKGLSDYEQYF. CDR3 nucleotide sequence: TGTGCCAGCAAAGGCCTCTCAGACTACGAGCAGTACTTC.

This clonotype has at least ten counts. The V and J genes are TRBV29-1 and TRBJ2-7; perhaps TRBD2 as D (6 bases). The V gene lost 5 bases and the J gene lost 4 bases, with 18 bases spanning the gap. CDR1 is SQVTM, CDR2 ANQGSEA, per germline. The CDR3 has 14 amino acids. The CDR3 loop reads CSVTPPGDLYEQYF. In DNA, the CDR3 is TGCAGCGTTACACCCCCGGGGGATCTATACGAGCAGTACTTC.